A selection of T cell receptor beta chains follows, all from one sample in a study of a mutant IDH1 vaccine in newly diagnosed glioma. Only in-frame clones appear in the TCRdb table, and some are missing; sequencing was by immunoSEQ multiplex PCR. The table has more than 80,000 clones, around 82% seen once. The sample was PBMCs, taken from a glioma patient treated with radiotherapy, temozolomide or both. Receptors were obtained from a woman aged 50 to 60 with glioma. CDR3s include the opening cysteine and the closing phenylalanine or tryptophan. The D gene is left open where the match is weak. Rows may omit the clone size; those that give it use once, few, many or a size class.

D: .
V: TRBV5-1
size: .
J: TRBJ1-2
CDR3: CASSLDQFYGYTF
DNA: TGCGCCAGCAGCTTGGATCAGTTCTATGGCTACACCTTC

D: .
V: TRBV7-9
size: .
J: TRBJ1-5
CDR3: CASSHADRGPNQPQHF
DNA: TGTGCCAGCAGCCATGCCGACCGGGGTCCAAATCAGCCCCAGCATTTT

D: TRBD1
V: TRBV15
size: .
J: TRBJ2-1
CDR3: CATSNRDRPVNEQFF
DNA: TGTGCCACCAGCAACCGGGACAGACCAGTCAATGAGCAGTTCTTC

D: .
V: TRBV6-4
size: few
J: TRBJ1-6
CDR3: CASSDSLGNSPLHF
DNA: TGTGCCAGCAGTGACTCTTTGGGGAATTCACCCCTCCACTTT

D: TRBD1
V: TRBV9
size: .
J: TRBJ1-3
CDR3: CASSTTGGKNTIYF
DNA: TGTGCCAGCAGCACCACAGGGGGGAAGAACACCATATATTTT

D: .
V: TRBV9
size: .
J: TRBJ2-7
CDR3: CASSPQSLDYEQYF
DNA: TGTGCCAGCAGCCCCCAGTCGTTGGACTACGAGCAGTACTTC

D: .
V: TRBV5-1
size: .
J: TRBJ2-3
CDR3: CASSNLGTIDTQYF
DNA: TGCGCCAGCAGCAACCTAGGGACCATAGATACGCAGTATTTT

D: .
V: TRBV7-8
size: .
J: TRBJ1-2
CDR3: CASAEREGSYGYTF
DNA: TGTGCCAGTGCGGAGAGGGAGGGGAGCTATGGCTACACCTTC

D: .
V: TRBV30
size: .
J: TRBJ1-1
CDR3: CAWIGQGLTEAFF
DNA: TGCGCCTGGATTGGTCAGGGGTTAACTGAAGCTTTCTTT

D: .
V: TRBV25-1
size: few
J: TRBJ1-1
CDR3: CASSEYRSLNTEAFF
DNA: TGTGCCAGCAGTGAATATCGGAGCCTGAACACTGAAGCTTTCTTT

D: .
V: TRBV4-3
size: .
J: TRBJ1-6
CDR3: CASSQDRFANSPLHF
DNA: TGCGCCAGCAGCCAAGATAGGTTTGCGAATTCACCCCTCCACTTT

D: .
V: TRBV5-1
size: .
J: TRBJ2-7
CDR3: CASSRGTSSYEQYF
DNA: TGCGCCAGCAGCAGGGGGACAAGTTCCTACGAGCAGTACTTC

D: .
V: TRBV28
size: .
J: TRBJ1-3
CDR3: CASRYEGPYSGNTIYF
DNA: TGTGCCAGCAGATACGAGGGGCCTTACTCTGGAAACACCATATATTTT

D: TRBD1
V: TRBV6-1
size: few
J: TRBJ2-7
CDR3: CASSGIRDRGYEQYF
DNA: TGTGCCAGCAGTGGAATCCGGGACAGGGGCTACGAGCAGTACTTC

D: .
V: TRBV6-5
size: .
J: TRBJ2-2
CDR3: CASSYSGHQPGELFF
DNA: TGTGCCAGCAGTTACTCAGGGCATCAACCCGGGGAGCTGTTTTTT

D: .
V: TRBV7-9
size: once
J: TRBJ2-7
CDR3: CASSLNEGIEQYF
DNA: TGTGCCAGCAGCTTAAACGAGGGGATCGAGCAGTACTTC

D: .
V: TRBV7-3
size: .
J: TRBJ1-6
CDR3: CASSLLSQKSPLHF
DNA: TGTGCCAGCAGCTTATTATCCCAAAAGTCACCCCTCCACTTT

D: TRBD1
V: TRBV19
size: few
J: TRBJ1-3
CDR3: CASSRGQGPSSGNTIYF
DNA: TGTGCCAGTAGTCGTGGACAGGGGCCGAGCTCTGGAAACACCATATATTTT

D: TRBD1
V: TRBV5-1
size: .
J: TRBJ2-2
CDR3: CASSLGGTGGMGELFF
DNA: TGCGCCAGCAGCTTGGGAGGGACAGGGGGCATGGGGGAGCTGTTTTTT

D: .
V: TRBV5-1
size: .
J: TRBJ1-1
CDR3: CASSFLTVGTEAFF
DNA: TGCGCCAGCAGCTTCTTGACGGTGGGCACTGAAGCTTTCTTT

D: .
V: TRBV25-1
size: .
J: TRBJ1-2
CDR3: CASSVVWNYGYTF
DNA: TGTGCCAGCAGTGTCGTGTGGAACTATGGCTACACCTTC

D: TRBD2
V: TRBV10-3
size: once
J: TRBJ2-7
CDR3: CAISGGLATYEQYF
DNA: TGTGCCATCAGTGGCGGACTAGCAACCTACGAGCAGTACTTC

D: .
V: TRBV5-1
size: .
J: TRBJ2-3
CDR3: CASSLEWGSDTQYF
DNA: TGCGCCAGCAGCTTGGAGTGGGGTTCGGATACGCAGTATTTT

D: .
V: TRBV6-4
size: .
J: TRBJ1-1
CDR3: CASSDSRAGLGNTEAFF
DNA: TGTGCCAGCAGTGACTCGCGGGCAGGGTTGGGGAACACTGAAGCTTTCTTT

D: .
V: TRBV11-3
size: .
J: TRBJ2-1
CDR3: CASSFAGQGTYNEQFF
DNA: TGTGCCAGCAGCTTTGCCGGGCAGGGGACTTACAATGAGCAGTTCTTC

D: TRBD1
V: TRBV7-2
size: once
J: TRBJ2-7
CDR3: CASSKTGTGTYEQYF
DNA: TGTGCCAGCAGCAAAACCGGGACAGGGACCTACGAGCAGTACTTC

D: TRBD2
V: TRBV30
size: .
J: TRBJ2-7
CDR3: CAWTRGGTIYEQYF
DNA: TGTGCCTGGACCCGGGGGGGGACCATCTACGAGCAGTACTTC

D: .
V: TRBV30
size: .
J: TRBJ1-1
CDR3: CAFHRISTEAFF
DNA: TGTGCCTTTCACAGGATTTCCACTGAAGCTTTCTTT

D: TRBD1
V: TRBV11-2
size: .
J: TRBJ2-5
CDR3: CASSRGQGNQETQYF
DNA: TGTGCCAGCAGCCGGGGACAGGGCAACCAAGAGACCCAGTACTTC

D: TRBD1
V: TRBV10-3
size: .
J: TRBJ2-7
CDR3: CAISETGQGTYEQYF
DNA: TGTGCCATCAGTGAGACGGGACAGGGGACCTACGAGCAGTACTTC

D: TRBD1
V: TRBV4-2
size: .
J: TRBJ2-7
CDR3: CASSQAADRASEQYF
DNA: TGTGCCAGCAGCCAAGCAGCCGACAGGGCCTCCGAGCAGTACTTC

D: .
V: TRBV9
size: .
J: TRBJ1-6
CDR3: CASSVDGGFGSPLHF
DNA: TGTGCCAGCAGCGTAGATGGGGGTTTTGGTTCACCCCTCCACTTT

D: .
V: TRBV6-6
size: .
J: TRBJ1-1
CDR3: CASSYSEDDPEAFF
DNA: TGTGCCAGCAGTTACTCGGAGGATGACCCCGAAGCTTTCTTT

D: .
V: TRBV10-3
size: .
J: TRBJ2-5
CDR3: CAISDEETQYF
DNA: TGTGCCATCAGTGACGAGGAGACCCAGTACTTC

D: .
V: TRBV27
size: few
J: TRBJ2-7
CDR3: CASSVTDSYEQYF
DNA: TGTGCCAGCAGTGTAACTGACTCCTACGAGCAGTACTTC

D: TRBD1
V: TRBV27
size: .
J: TRBJ2-7
CDR3: CASSQDRPVLNEQYF
DNA: TGTGCCAGCAGTCAGGACAGGCCCGTCCTTAACGAGCAGTACTTC

D: .
V: TRBV7-4
size: .
J: TRBJ1-3
CDR3: CASSNPGNRGNTIYF
DNA: TGTGCCAGCAGCAACCCAGGGAACCGGGGAAACACCATATATTTT

D: .
V: TRBV2
size: .
J: TRBJ1-2
CDR3: CASNWAFDSGGYTF
DNA: TGTGCCAGCAATTGGGCCTTCGACTCGGGTGGCTACACCTTC

D: TRBD1
V: TRBV5-1
size: .
J: TRBJ1-2
CDR3: CASSLEGAASYGYTF
DNA: TGCGCCAGCAGCTTGGAGGGGGCGGCTAGCTATGGCTACACCTTC

D: TRBD1
V: TRBV7-2
size: .
J: TRBJ1-1
CDR3: CASSFGRMGQGTANTEAFF
DNA: TGTGCCAGCAGCTTCGGGAGGATGGGACAGGGAACTGCGAACACTGAAGCTTTCTTT

D: TRBD1
V: TRBV19
size: .
J: TRBJ1-5
CDR3: CASSILRTGGLNQPQHF
DNA: TGTGCCAGTAGTATCCTTCGGACAGGGGGCCTCAATCAGCCCCAGCATTTT

D: .
V: TRBV5-1
size: few
J: TRBJ2-7
CDR3: CASSLGDRLTEQYF
DNA: TGCGCCAGCAGCCTGGGGGATCGGCTAACCGAGCAGTACTTC

D: .
V: TRBV15
size: .
J: TRBJ1-1
CDR3: CATRINGQKAFF
DNA: TGTGCCACCAGGATTAACGGGCAGAAAGCTTTCTTT

D: TRBD2
V: TRBV5-4
size: .
J: TRBJ2-3
CDR3: CASSQTSGGANTDTQYF
DNA: TGTGCCAGCAGCCAGACTAGCGGGGGGGCCAACACAGATACGCAGTATTTT

D: .
V: TRBV27
size: .
J: TRBJ2-2
CDR3: CASSLYAFANTGELFF
DNA: TGTGCCAGCAGTTTATATGCGTTCGCGAACACCGGGGAGCTGTTTTTT

D: TRBD1
V: TRBV5-1
size: .
J: TRBJ1-1
CDR3: CASSWGQGNTEAFF
DNA: TGCGCCAGCAGCTGGGGACAGGGGAACACTGAAGCTTTCTTT

D: .
V: TRBV5-4
size: .
J: TRBJ1-3
CDR3: CASSPLDESTIYF
DNA: TGTGCCAGCAGCCCCCTTGACGAGAGCACCATATATTTT

D: TRBD1
V: TRBV27
size: few
J: TRBJ2-5
CDR3: CASSFSGQDQETQYF
DNA: TGTGCCAGCAGTTTCTCCGGACAGGACCAAGAGACCCAGTACTTC

D: .
V: TRBV10-3
size: .
J: TRBJ1-6
CDR3: CATGVFNSPLHF
DNA: TGTGCAACCGGGGTCTTCAATTCACCCCTCCACTTT

D: .
V: TRBV5-1
size: .
J: TRBJ2-5
CDR3: CASSLGPGAETQYF
DNA: TGCGCCAGCAGCTTGGGCCCCGGGGCAGAGACCCAGTACTTC

D: .
V: TRBV15
size: .
J: TRBJ1-5
CDR3: CATSRDRLSNQPQHF
DNA: TGTGCCACCAGCAGAGATAGGCTTAGCAATCAGCCCCAGCATTTT

D: .
V: TRBV11-1
size: .
J: TRBJ1-2
CDR3: CASSFNEFELTGYTF
DNA: TGTGCCAGCAGCTTCAATGAGTTCGAACTGACCGGCTACACCTTC

D: .
V: TRBV15
size: .
J: TRBJ2-1
CDR3: CATSRIGELSNEQFF
DNA: TGTGCCACCAGCAGAATAGGGGAACTTAGCAATGAGCAGTTCTTC

D: .
V: TRBV5-1
size: once
J: TRBJ1-5
CDR3: CASSLDGNQPQHF
DNA: TGCGCCAGCAGCCTGGACGGAAATCAGCCCCAGCATTTT

D: .
V: TRBV19
size: .
J: TRBJ2-2
CDR3: CASSIRLGRDTGELFF
DNA: TGTGCCAGTAGTATCCGCCTGGGTCGGGACACCGGGGAGCTGTTTTTT